The subject of this entry is one T cell receptor (beta chain). Per germline, CDR1 SNHLY and CDR2 FYNNEI. V was cut by 4 bases and J by 4 bases, with 10 bases left in between. CDR3 length: 13 amino acids. The record originates from a study of blood T cell repertoires in COVID-19. Sequenced by immunoSEQ multiplex PCR; TCRdb stores in-frame clones only, minus some. The table records 200,000 to 300,000 clones, about 89% of them present only once. The V call is TRBV2, the J call TRBJ1-2, with a tentative D call TRBD1 (6 bases). Specimen: peripheral blood. The sequence was collected from a man aged 35 to 55 who had recovered from COVID-19. CDR3 sequence: CASSAGAGYGYTF. The CDR3 DNA reads as TGTGCCAGCAGTGCAGGGGCCGGCTATGGCTACACCTTC.